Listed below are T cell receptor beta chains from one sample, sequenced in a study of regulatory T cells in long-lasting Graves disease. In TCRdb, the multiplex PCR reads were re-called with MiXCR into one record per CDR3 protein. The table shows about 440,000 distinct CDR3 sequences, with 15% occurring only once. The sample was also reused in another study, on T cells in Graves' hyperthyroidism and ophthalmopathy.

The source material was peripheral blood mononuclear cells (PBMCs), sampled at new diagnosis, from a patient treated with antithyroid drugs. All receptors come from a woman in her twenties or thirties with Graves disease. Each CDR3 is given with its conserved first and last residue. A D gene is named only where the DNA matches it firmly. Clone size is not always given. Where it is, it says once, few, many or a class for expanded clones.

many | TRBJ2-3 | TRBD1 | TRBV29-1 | CSVEQGADTQYF | TGCAGCGTTGAACAGGGGGCAGATACGCAGTATTTT
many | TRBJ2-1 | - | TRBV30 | CAWSVILDLVNEQFF | TGTGCCTGGAGTGTTATATTAGACCTCGTCAATGAGCAGTTCTTC
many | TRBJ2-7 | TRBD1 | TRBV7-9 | CATDPGQEGYEQYF | TGTGCCACCGACCCGGGACAGGAGGGCTACGAGCAGTACTTC
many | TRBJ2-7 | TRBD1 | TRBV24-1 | CATSDSDRGYEQYF | TGTGCCACCAGTGACTCGGACAGGGGCTACGAGCAGTACTTC
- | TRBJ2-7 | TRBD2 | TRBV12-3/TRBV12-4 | CASSQLAGRTYEQYF | TGTGCCAGCAGTCAACTAGCGGGAAGGACTTACGAGCAGTACTTC
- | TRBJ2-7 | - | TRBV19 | CASSIAGSGGYEQYF | TGTGCCAGTAGTATAGCCGGCAGCGGAGGGTACGAGCAGTACTTC
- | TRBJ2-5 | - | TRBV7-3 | CASSLSSSETQYF | TGTGCCAGCAGCTTATCGAGTTCAGAGACCCAGTACTTC
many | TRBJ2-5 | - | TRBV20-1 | CSARPQRTREETQYF | TGCAGTGCTAGGCCTCAGAGGACAAGGGAAGAGACCCAGTACTTC
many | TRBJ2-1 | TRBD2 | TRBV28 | CASSSPGTSGRFGNEQFF | TGTGCCAGCAGTTCCCCTGGGACTAGCGGGAGATTCGGCAATGAGCAGTTCTTC
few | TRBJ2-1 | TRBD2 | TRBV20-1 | CSASAGGTYNEQFF | TGCAGTGCTAGCGCGGGAGGTACCTACAATGAGCAGTTCTTC
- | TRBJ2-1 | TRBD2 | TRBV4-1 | CASSHPGTSGNNEQFF | TGCGCCAGCAGCCACCCCGGGACTAGCGGAAACAATGAGCAGTTCTTC
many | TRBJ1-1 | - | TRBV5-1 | CASSPGRGGTEAFF | TGTGCCAGCAGTCCGGGGCGAGGGGGAACTGAAGCTTTCTTT
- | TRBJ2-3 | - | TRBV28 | CASSLSARGTDTRYF | TGTGCCAGCAGTTTATCGGCTAGGGGTACAGATACGCGGTATTTT
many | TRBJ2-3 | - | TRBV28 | CASSPLDTDYTQYF | TGTGCCAGCAGTCCCCTTGACACCGACTATACGCAGTATTTT
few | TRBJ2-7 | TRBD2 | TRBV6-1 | CASSDAGLAGGAYEQYF | TGTGCCAGCAGTGATGCAGGACTAGCGGGGGGCGCCTACGAGCAGTACTTC
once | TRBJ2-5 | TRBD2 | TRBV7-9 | CASSYSGLAGDETQYF | TGTGCCAGCAGCTATAGTGGTCTAGCGGGAGACGAGACCCAGTACTTC
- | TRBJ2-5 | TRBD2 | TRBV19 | CASSIRTSGGLEAQYF | TGTGCCAGTAGTATAAGGACTAGCGGGGGATTAGAGGCCCAGTACTTC
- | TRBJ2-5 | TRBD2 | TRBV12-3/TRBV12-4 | CASSLWVGSGSLETQYF | TGTGCCAGCAGTTTATGGGTCGGTAGCGGGAGCTTAGAGACCCAGTACTTC
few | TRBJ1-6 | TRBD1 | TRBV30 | CAWSATRTGGQVNSPLHF | TGTGCCTGGAGTGCCACGAGGACAGGAGGTCAAGTTAATTCACCCCTCCACTTT
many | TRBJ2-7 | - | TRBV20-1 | CSARGATYSYEQYF | TGCAGTGCTAGAGGGGCGACTTACTCCTACGAGCAGTACTTC
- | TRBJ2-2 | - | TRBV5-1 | CASSLASGSPGELFF | TGCGCCAGCAGCTTGGCCTCGGGTTCTCCCGGGGAGCTGTTTTTT
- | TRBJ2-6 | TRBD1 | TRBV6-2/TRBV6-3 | CASSTLTGGLNTGANVLTF | TGTGCCAGCAGTACCCTGACAGGGGGCTTAAATACTGGGGCCAACGTCCTGACTTTC
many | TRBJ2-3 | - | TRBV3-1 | CASSQDWADTDTQYF | TGTGCCAGCAGCCAAGATTGGGCGGACACAGATACGCAGTATTTT
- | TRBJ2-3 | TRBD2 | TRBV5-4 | CASSPGLAGISTDTQYF | TGTGCCAGCAGCCCGGGACTAGCGGGAATCAGCACAGATACGCAGTATTTT
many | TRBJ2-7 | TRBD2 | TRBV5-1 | CASRGLAAYEQYF | TGCGCCAGCCGGGGACTAGCGGCATACGAGCAGTACTTC
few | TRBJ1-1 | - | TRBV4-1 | CASSQDSSNTEAFF | TGCGCCAGCAGCCAAGATTCTTCCAACACTGAAGCTTTCTTT
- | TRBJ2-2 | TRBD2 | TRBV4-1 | CASSRTSGSVPGELFF | TGCGCCAGCAGCCGGACTAGCGGGAGTGTCCCCGGGGAGCTGTTTTTT
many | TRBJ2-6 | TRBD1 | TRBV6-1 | CASRFRDRVSGANVLTF | TGTGCCAGCAGATTCCGGGACAGGGTTTCTGGGGCCAACGTCCTGACTTTC
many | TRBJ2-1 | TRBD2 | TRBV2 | CASTPPGLGGEQFF | TGTGCCAGCACCCCCCCGGGACTAGGCGGTGAGCAGTTCTTC
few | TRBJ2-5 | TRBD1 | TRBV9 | CASRIDRAVETQYF | TGTGCCAGCAGAATCGACAGGGCCGTCGAGACCCAGTACTTC
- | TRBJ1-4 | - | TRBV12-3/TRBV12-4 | CASSLAVMGGYGEKLFF | TGTGCCAGCAGTTTAGCGGTCATGGGGGGTTATGGTGAAAAACTGTTTTTT
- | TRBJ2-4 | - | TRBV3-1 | CASSQGGVSAQNIQYF | TGTGCCAGCAGCCAAGGAGGAGTGTCTGCCCAAAACATTCAGTACTTC